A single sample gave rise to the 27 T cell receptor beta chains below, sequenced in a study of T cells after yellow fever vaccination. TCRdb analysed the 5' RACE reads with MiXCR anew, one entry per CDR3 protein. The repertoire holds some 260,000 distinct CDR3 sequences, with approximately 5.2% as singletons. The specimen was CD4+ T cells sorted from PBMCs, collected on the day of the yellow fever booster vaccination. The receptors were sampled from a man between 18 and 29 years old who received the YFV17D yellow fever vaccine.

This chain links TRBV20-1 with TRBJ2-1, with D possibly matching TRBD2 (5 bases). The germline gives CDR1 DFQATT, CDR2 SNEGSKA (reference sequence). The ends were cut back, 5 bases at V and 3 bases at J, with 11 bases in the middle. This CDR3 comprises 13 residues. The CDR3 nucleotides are TGCAGTGCTGCTAAAACTAGCTACAATGAGCAGTTCTTC. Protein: CSAAKTSYNEQFF.

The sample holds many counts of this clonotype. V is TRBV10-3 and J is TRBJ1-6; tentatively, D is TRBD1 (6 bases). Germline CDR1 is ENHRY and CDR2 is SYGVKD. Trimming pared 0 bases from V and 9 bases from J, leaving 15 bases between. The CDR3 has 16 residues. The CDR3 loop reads CAISESRGRRSSPLHF. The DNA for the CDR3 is TGTGCCATCAGTGAGTCCAGGGGTCGGCGGAGTTCACCCCTCCACTTT.

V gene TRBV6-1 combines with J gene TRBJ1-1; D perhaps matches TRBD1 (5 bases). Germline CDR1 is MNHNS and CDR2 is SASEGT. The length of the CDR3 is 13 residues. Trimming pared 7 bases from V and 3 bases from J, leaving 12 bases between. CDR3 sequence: CASTLRGDTEAFF. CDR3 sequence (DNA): TGTGCCAGCACCCTCCGGGGGGACACTGAAGCTTTCTTT.

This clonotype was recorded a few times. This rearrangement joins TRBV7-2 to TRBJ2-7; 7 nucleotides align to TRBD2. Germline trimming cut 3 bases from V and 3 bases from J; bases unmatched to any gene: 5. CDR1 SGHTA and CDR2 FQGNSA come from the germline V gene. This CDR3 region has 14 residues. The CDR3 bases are TGTGCCAGCAGCTTGGGTCGGGGGGACTACGAGCAGTACGTC. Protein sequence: CASSLGRGDYEQYV.

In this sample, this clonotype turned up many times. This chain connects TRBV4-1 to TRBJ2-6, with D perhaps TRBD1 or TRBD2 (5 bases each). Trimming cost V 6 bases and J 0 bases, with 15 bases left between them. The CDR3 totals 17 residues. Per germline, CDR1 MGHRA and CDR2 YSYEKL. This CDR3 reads CASRGDGYFSGANVLTF. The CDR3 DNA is TGCGCCAGCAGGGGGGACGGCTACTTCTCTGGGGCCAACGTCCTGACTTTC.

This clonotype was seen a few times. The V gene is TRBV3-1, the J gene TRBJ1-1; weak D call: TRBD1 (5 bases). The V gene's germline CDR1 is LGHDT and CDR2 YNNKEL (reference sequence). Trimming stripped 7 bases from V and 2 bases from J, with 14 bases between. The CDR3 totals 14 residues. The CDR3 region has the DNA TGTGCCAGCACGTCCCTTGGGGGAAACACTGAAGCTTTCTTT. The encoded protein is CASTSLGGNTEAFF.

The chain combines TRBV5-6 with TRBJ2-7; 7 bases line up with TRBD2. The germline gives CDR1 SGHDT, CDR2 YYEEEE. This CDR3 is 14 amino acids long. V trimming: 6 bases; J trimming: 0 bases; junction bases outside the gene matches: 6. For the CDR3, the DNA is TGTGCCAGCATCAAAGCGGGGAGCTCCTACGAGCAGTACTTC. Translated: CASIKAGSSYEQYF.

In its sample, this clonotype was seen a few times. Here the CDR3 reads CSVAGTGGRGYTF. The CDR3 bases are TGCAGCGTGGCTGGGACAGGGGGTAGAGGCTACACCTTC. This chain links TRBV29-1 with TRBJ1-2, with TRBD1 identical over 11 bases. Germline CDR1 and CDR2: SQVTM and ANQGSEA. After removal of 6 bases from V and 8 bases from J, the junction contained 8 bases not matched to a gene. The CDR3 length is 13 residues.

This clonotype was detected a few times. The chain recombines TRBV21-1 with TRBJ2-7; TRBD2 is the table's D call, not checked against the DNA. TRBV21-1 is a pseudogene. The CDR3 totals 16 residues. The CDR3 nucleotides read TGTGCCAGCAGCAAAGAGGCGGCACTAGCGGGGGACGAGCAGTACTTC. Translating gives CASSKEAALAGDEQYF.

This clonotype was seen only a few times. The DNA for the CDR3 is TGTGCCAGCAGGCGAACAGCGGGGTGGTCGGATACGCAGTATTTT. Protein sequence: CASRRTAGWSDTQYF. The chain is built from TRBV7-2 and TRBJ2-3, with 7 bases identical to TRBD2. The length of the CDR3 is 15 residues. V was clipped by 6 bases and J by 6 bases; unmatched bases: 12. Per germline, CDR1 SGHTA and CDR2 FQGNSA.

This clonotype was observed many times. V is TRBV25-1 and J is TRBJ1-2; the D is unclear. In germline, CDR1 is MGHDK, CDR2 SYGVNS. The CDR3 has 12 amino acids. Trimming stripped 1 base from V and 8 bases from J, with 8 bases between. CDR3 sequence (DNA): TGTGCCAGCAGTGAATTTGGGGTCGGCTACACCTTC. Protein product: CASSEFGVGYTF.

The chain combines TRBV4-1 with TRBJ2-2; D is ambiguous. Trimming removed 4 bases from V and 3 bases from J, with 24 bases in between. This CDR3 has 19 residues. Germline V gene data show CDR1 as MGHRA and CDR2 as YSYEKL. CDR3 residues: CASSRTRLPPSYYTGELFF. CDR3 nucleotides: TGCGCCAGCAGCCGAACAAGATTACCCCCGTCCTATTACACCGGGGAGCTGTTTTTT.

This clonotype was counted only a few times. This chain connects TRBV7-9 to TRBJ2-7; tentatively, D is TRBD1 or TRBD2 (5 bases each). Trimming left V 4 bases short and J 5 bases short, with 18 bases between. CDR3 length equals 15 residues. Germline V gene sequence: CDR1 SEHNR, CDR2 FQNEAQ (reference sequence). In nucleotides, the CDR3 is TGTGCCAGCAGCTCCGGGACCGGGCCTGGCAACGAGCAGTACTTC. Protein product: CASSSGTGPGNEQYF.

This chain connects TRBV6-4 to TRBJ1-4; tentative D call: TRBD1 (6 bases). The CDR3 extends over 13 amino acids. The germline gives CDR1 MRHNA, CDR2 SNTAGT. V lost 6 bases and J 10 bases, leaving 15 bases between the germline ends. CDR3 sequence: CASSAPTGAKLFF. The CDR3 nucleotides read TGTGCCAGCAGCGCACCCACGGGGGCAAAACTGTTTTTT.

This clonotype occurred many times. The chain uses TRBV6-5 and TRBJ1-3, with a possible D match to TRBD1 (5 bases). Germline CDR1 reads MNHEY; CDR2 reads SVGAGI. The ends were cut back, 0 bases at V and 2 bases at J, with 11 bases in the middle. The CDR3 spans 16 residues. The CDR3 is CASSYSSGGTGNTIYF. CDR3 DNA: TGTGCCAGCAGTTACTCGTCCGGGGGAACTGGAAACACCATATATTTT.

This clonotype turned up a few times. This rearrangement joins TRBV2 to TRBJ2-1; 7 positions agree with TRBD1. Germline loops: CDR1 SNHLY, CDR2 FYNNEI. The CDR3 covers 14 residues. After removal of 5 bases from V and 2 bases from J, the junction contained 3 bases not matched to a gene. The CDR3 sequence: CASSRGGPYNEQFF. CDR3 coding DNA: TGTGCCAGCAGTAGAGGGGGCCCCTACAATGAGCAGTTCTTC. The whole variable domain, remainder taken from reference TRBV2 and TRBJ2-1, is EPEVTQTPSHQVTQMGQEVILRCVPISNHLYFYWYRQILGQKVEFLVSFYNNEISEKSEIFDDQFSVERPDGSNFTLKIRSTKLEDSAMYFCASSRGGPYNEQFFGPGTRLTVL.

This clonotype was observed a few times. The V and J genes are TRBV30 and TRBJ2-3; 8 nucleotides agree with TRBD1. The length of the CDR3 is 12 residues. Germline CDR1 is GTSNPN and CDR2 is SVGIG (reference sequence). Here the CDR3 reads CFATGAGDTQYF. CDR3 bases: TGTTTTGCGACAGGGGCCGGGGATACGCAGTATTTT.

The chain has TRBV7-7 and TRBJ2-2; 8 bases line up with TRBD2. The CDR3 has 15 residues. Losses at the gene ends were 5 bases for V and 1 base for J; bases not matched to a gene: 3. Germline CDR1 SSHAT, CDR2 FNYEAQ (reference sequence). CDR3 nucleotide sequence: TGTGCCAGCAGCGCGGGGGGCGTGAACACCGGGGAGCTGTTTTTT. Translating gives CASSAGGVNTGELFF.

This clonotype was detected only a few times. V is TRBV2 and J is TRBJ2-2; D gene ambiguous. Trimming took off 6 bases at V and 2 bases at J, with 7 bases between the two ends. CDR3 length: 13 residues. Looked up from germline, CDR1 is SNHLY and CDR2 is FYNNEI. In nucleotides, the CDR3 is TGTGCCAGCAGGAGACTTAACACCGGGGAGCTGTTTTTT. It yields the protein CASRRLNTGELFF. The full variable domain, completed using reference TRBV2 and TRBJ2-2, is EPEVTQTPSHQVTQMGQEVILRCVPISNHLYFYWYRQILGQKVEFLVSFYNNEISEKSEIFDDQFSVERPDGSNFTLKIRSTKLEDSAMYFCASRRLNTGELFFGEGSRLTVL.

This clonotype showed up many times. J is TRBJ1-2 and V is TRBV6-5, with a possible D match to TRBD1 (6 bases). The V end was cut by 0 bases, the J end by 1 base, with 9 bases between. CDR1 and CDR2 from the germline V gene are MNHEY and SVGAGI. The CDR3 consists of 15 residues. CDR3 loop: CASSYSPRGNYGYTF. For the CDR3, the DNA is TGTGCCAGCAGTTACTCGCCCAGGGGTAACTATGGCTACACCTTC.

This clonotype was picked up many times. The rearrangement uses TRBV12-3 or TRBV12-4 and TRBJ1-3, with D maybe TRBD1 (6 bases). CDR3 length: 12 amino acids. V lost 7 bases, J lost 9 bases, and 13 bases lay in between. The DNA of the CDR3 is TGTGCCAGCACGACGGAGGGGGGCACCATATATTTT. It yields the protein CASTTEGGTIYF.

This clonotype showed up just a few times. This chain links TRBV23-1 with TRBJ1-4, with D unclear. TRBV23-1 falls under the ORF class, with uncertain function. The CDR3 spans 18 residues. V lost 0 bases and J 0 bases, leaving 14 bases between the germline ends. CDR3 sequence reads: CASSQSGWARATNEKLFF. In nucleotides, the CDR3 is TGCGCCAGCAGTCAATCTGGTTGGGCACGTGCAACTAATGAAAAACTGTTTTTT.

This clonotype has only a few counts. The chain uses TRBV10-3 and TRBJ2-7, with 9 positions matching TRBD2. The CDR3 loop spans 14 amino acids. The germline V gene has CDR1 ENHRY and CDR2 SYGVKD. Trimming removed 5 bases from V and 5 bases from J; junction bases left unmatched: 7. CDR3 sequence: CAISSASGAHEQYF. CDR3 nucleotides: TGTGCCATCAGTTCAGCTAGCGGGGCACACGAGCAGTACTTC.

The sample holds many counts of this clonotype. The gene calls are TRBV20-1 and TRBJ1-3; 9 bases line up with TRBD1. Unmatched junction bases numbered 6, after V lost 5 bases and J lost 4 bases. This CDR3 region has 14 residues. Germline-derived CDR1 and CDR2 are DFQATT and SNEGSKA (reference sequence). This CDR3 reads CSAQQGAGGNTIYF. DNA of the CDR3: TGCAGTGCTCAACAGGGGGCAGGAGGAAACACCATATATTTT.

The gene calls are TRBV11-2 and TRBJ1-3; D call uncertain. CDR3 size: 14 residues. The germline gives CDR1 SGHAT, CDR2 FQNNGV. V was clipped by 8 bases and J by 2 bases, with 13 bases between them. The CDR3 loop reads CASRRVSTGNTIYF. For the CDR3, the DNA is TGTGCCAGCCGTCGGGTGTCGACTGGAAACACCATATATTTT.

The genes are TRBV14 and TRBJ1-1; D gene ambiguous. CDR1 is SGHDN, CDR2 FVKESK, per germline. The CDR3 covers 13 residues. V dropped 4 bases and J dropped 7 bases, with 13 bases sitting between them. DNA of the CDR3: TGTGCCAGCAGCCTGTTAGGGTCCGGTGAAGCTTTCTTT. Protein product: CASSLLGSGEAFF.

As DNA, the CDR3 is TGTGCCAGCAGCTTATCAGGACAGGGGAATCACGAGCAGTACTTC. Protein: CASSLSGQGNHEQYF. The chain uses TRBV7-3 and TRBJ2-7; 9 nucleotides match TRBD1. This CDR3 spans 15 amino acids. Trimming at V came to 2 bases and at J to 5 bases, leaving 7 bases not matched to a gene. The germline CDR1 and CDR2 sequences are SGHTA and FQGTGA. Based on the CDR3 plus reference TRBV7-3 and TRBJ2-7, the full variable domain is GAGVSQTPSNKVTEKGKYVELRCDPISGHTALYWYRQSLGQGPEFLIYFQGTGAADDSGLPNDRFFAVRPEGSVSTLKIQRTERGDSAVYLCASSLSGQGNHEQYFGPGTRLTVT.